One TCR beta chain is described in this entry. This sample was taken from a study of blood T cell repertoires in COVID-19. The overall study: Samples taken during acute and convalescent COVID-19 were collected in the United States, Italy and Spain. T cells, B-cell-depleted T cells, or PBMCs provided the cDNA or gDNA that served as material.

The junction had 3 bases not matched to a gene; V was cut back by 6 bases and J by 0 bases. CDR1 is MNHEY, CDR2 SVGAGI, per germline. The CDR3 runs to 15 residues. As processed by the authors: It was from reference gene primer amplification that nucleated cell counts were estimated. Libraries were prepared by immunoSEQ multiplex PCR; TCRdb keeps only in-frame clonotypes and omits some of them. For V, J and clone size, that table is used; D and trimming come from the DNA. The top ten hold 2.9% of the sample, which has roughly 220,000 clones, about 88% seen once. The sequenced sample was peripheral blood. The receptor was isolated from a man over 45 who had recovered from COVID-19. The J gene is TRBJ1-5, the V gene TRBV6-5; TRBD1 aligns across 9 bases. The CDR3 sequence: CASRGTGFSNQPQHF. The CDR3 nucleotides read TGTGCCAGCAGGGGGACAGGGTTTAGCAATCAGCCCCAGCATTTT.